This TCR beta chain originates from a study of cytomegalovirus exposure and HLA in healthy donors. Study-wide background: Of all 400 or so donors who were genotyped, around 82% belonged to the Caucasian-associated ancestry cluster. Study-level findings and limits: The study flagged about 150 TCR beta chains as cytomegalovirus-associated. High specificity and sensitivity for cytomegalovirus status were reported for the classifier. Available immune exposure information was restricted to CMV serostatus only.

Primers included in the PCR were 60 Vbeta and 13 Jbeta primers. TCRdb's copy holds only in-frame clones and misses some; the assay was immunoSEQ multiplex PCR. The sample lists roughly 180,000 clones, about 77% occurring once. The V and J ends lost 6 bases and 5 bases, in that order; junction bases with no gene match: 11. Looked up from germline, CDR1 is MNHNY and CDR2 is SVGAGI (reference sequence). There are 15 residues in the CDR3. Note on this clone: Its antigen is not known.

Sequenced: PBMCs. V and J are TRBV6-6 and TRBJ1-1, with TRBD1 matching 8 bases. The sequence came from a female donor in good health and CMV-seronegative. Here the CDR3 DNA reads TGTGCCAGCAGCTCCTTACAGGGGGGGTATACTGAAGCTTTCTTT. It encodes CASSSLQGGYTEAFF.